What follows describes a single TCR beta chain. The entry originates in a study of blood T cell repertoires in COVID-19. Sequencing was performed with immunoSEQ multiplex PCR; in TCRdb, only in-frame clones are kept and a portion is missing. The sample lists 290,000 or so clones; 70% to 90% were seen once. Germline-derived CDR1 and CDR2 are MNHEY and SVGAGI. CDR3 length equals 15 residues. V was clipped by 7 bases and J by 5 bases; unmatched bases: 10. This clonotype originated in a man aged 65-85 years with acute or convalescent COVID-19. The V call is TRBV6-5, the J call TRBJ2-3, with 9 bases identical to TRBD2. Sequenced sample: peripheral blood. Written as DNA, the CDR3 is TGTGCCAGCAAATTAGCGGGAGTGTTTGTAGATACGCAGTATTTT. It codes for CASKLAGVFVDTQYF.